Below, one TCR beta chain is given with its context. The data are from a study of shared clonotypes between healthy human individuals. Sequencing used immunoSEQ multiplex PCR; TCRdb keeps in-frame clones, though not all of them. The table shows about 770,000 clones, with about two thirds occurring only once. CDR1 is MDHEN and CDR2 is SYDVKM in the germline V gene. The CDR3 is made up of 12 amino acids. V was shortened by 6 bases and J by 3 bases, with 8 bases between the two germline ends. The TCR was taken from a woman in her twenties or thirties in good health. The specimen sequenced was memory CD4+ T cells sorted from blood. The sample's subset: CD45RA-negative fraction. The genes are TRBV28 and TRBJ1-2; D call uncertain. CDR3 in amino acids: CASRGGYYGYTF. CDR3 nucleotides: TGTGCCAGCAGAGGCGGATACTATGGCTACACCTTC.